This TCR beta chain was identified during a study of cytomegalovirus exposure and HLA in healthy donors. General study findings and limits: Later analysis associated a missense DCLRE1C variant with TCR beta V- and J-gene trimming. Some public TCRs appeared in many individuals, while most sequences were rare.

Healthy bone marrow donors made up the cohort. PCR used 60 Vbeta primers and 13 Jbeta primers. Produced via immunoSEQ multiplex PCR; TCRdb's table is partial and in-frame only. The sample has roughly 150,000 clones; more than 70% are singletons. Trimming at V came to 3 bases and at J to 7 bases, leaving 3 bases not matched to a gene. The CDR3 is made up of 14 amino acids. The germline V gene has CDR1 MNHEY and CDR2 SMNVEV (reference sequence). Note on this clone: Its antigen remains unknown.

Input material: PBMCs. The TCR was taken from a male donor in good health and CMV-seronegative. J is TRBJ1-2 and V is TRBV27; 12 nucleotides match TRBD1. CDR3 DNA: TGTGCCAGCAGTTTGGGGACAGGGGGCGTTGGCTACACCTTC. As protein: CASSLGTGGVGYTF.